This TCR beta chain appears in the sequencing data of a study of CD8 T cells in ankylosing spondylitis. Study-level results: Relatively scarce in peripheral blood, disease-linked clones were CD8+.

The CDR3 extends over 14 amino acids. Germline loops: CDR1 DFQATT, CDR2 SNEGSKA (reference sequence). V was shortened by 5 bases and J by 3 bases, with 16 bases between the two germline ends. In making TCR beta libraries, quantitative 5'-RACE with molecular barcodes was used. TCRdb independently ran MiXCR on the 5' RACE reads; one entry per CDR3 protein. The data contain about 88,000 distinct CDR3 sequences, under 30% of them singletons. On this clonotype: Its target is unknown.

The sequence was obtained from a male donor with ankylosing spondylitis or in good health (not recorded which). The sample consisted of blood, either unsorted or a sorted T cell fraction (not recorded which). J is TRBJ2-5 and V is TRBV20-1, with a possible D match to TRBD2 (5 bases). The CDR3 loop is CSASFLAGEETQYF. CDR3 sequence (DNA): TGCAGTGCTTCTTTTCTAGCTGGGGAAGAGACCCAGTACTTC.